The present TCR beta chain was sequenced within a study of cytomegalovirus exposure and HLA in healthy donors. CDR1 is SGDLS and CDR2 is YYNGEE in the germline V gene. The V segment lost 0 bases and the J segment 4 bases; nucleotides outside the gene matches: 6. The CDR3 consists of 16 residues. PCR primers comprised 60 Vbeta and 13 Jbeta primers. Authors' data handling: Later, an analysis found 75 million to 100 million unique TCR beta chains, and 9.5 million to 12 million of these were shared. The method was immunoSEQ multiplex PCR; TCRdb's version includes in-frame clones alone and lacks a portion of them. That table supplies the V and J calls and clone size; D and trimming were determined from the DNA. The table has about 82,000 clones, roughly 80% seen once.

The rearrangement uses TRBV9 and TRBJ1-3; 8 bases align to TRBD1. The sequence derives from a man in his forties or fifties in good health and CMV-seronegative. Material: PBMCs. The DNA of the CDR3 is TGTGCCAGCAGCGTAGGTGGCAGGGGGCAAGGAAACACCATATATTTT. It translates to CASSVGGRGQGNTIYF.